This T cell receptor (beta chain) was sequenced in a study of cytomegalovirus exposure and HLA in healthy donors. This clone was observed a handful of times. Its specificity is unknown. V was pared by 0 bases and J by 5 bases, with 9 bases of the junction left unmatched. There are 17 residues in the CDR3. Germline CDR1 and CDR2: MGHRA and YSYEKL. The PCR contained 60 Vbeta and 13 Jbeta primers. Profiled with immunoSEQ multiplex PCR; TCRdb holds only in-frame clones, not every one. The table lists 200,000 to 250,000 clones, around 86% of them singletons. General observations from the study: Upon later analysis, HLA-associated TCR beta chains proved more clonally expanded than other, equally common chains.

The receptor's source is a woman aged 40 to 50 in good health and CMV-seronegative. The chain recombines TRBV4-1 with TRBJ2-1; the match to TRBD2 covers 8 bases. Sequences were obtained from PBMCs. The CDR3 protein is CASSQDPRSGSHNEQFF. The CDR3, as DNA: TGCGCCAGCAGCCAAGATCCGAGGAGCGGGAGTCACAATGAGCAGTTCTTC.